The sequence of this T cell receptor (beta chain) was determined in a study of blood T cell repertoires in COVID-19. Study at large: Both acute and convalescent COVID-19 samples were obtained from the United States, Italy and Spain. Sources were T cells, B-cell-depleted T cells, or PBMCs; the material itself was cDNA or gDNA.

This clone has a handful of counts. Authors' methods: Nucleated cell number was recorded as an estimate derived from reference gene primer amplification. Clones were sequenced by immunoSEQ multiplex PCR, and TCRdb holds only the in-frame ones, with some missing. V, J and clone size are taken as reported in that table, and D and trimming were inferred from the DNA itself. The table includes about 140,000 clones, 60% to 85% detected once. This receptor was taken from a man in his fifties or sixties with acute or convalescent COVID-19. Sequenced: peripheral blood.

The CDR3 coding sequence is TGCGCCAGCAGTTTCGGGGGGGAAACAGATACGCAGTATTTT. The encoded protein is CASSFGGETDTQYF. The rearrangement links TRBV5-1 to TRBJ2-3; 8 bases match TRBD2. The germline V gene has CDR1 SGHRS and CDR2 YFSETQ. The CDR3 totals 14 residues. The V gene end was trimmed by 5 bases and the J gene end by 3 bases; junction bases not matched to a gene: 5.